This entry lists 20 T cell receptor beta chains sequenced from one sample in a study. TCRdb reprocessed the RT-PCR reads via MiXCR and lists one record per CDR3 protein. The sample lists about 680,000 distinct CDR3 sequences, more than 13% occurring once. Sequenced: memory CD4+ T cells from blood. These receptors were collected from a female donor in good health, serving as a healthy control.

This chain links TRBV11-2 with TRBJ2-1; D unresolved. The CDR3 covers 14 residues. Germline V gene sequence: CDR1 SGHAT, CDR2 FQNNGV. V was pared by 2 bases and J by 0 bases, with 5 bases between. The CDR3 nucleotides read TGTGCCAGCAGCTTACTGGTCTCCTACAATGAGCAGTTCTTC. Translating it yields CASSLLVSYNEQFF.

The J gene is TRBJ1-2, the V gene TRBV7-2; 9 positions agree with TRBD1. The germline gives CDR1 SGHTA, CDR2 FQGNSA. This CDR3 is built from 13 residues. Losses at the gene ends were 5 bases for V and 6 bases for J; bases not matched to a gene: 4. The CDR3 loop is CASSDGTGNGYTF. The CDR3 region has the DNA TGTGCCAGCAGCGATGGGACAGGGAATGGCTACACCTTC.

There are many counts of this clonotype. V usage is TRBV29-1 and J usage is TRBJ2-7, with TRBD1 matching over 11 bases. V trimming: 6 bases; J trimming: 1 base; junction bases outside the gene matches: 5. Germline V gene sequence: CDR1 SQVTM, CDR2 ANQGSEA. The CDR3 runs 14 residues. This chain's CDR3 is CSVLGTGGSYEQYF. The DNA of the CDR3 is TGCAGCGTCCTAGGGACAGGGGGATCCTACGAGCAGTACTTC.

This clonotype has only a few counts. The chain has TRBV27 and TRBJ2-1; 16 bases map to TRBD2. The germline CDR1 and CDR2 sequences are MNHEY and SMNVEV (reference sequence). V shed 6 bases and J 5 bases; nucleotides not matched to a gene: 4. The CDR3 loop spans 16 amino acids. CDR3 residues: CASRKGLAGGNNEQFF. The CDR3 coding sequence is TGTGCCAGCAGAAAGGGACTAGCGGGAGGGAACAATGAGCAGTTCTTC.

This clonotype showed up many times. V usage is TRBV29-1 and J usage is TRBJ1-2; 9 bases align to TRBD1. CDR3 length: 15 amino acids. Unmatched junction bases numbered 8, after V lost 0 bases and J lost 6 bases. The germline CDR1 and CDR2 sequences are SQVTM and ANQGSEA. The CDR3 here is CSVEDLAGQGHGYTF. In DNA form, the CDR3 reads TGCAGCGTTGAAGATCTCGCGGGACAGGGCCATGGCTACACCTTC.

This clonotype was detected ten times or more. V gene TRBV12-3 or TRBV12-4 combines with J gene TRBJ2-5; TRBD1 is a possible D gene (7 bases). V was pared by 3 bases and J by 1 base, with 18 bases between. The CDR3 has 17 residues. The DNA of the CDR3 is TGTGCCAGCAGTTTTGGAGGGTTAGGGGGCCTCCAAGAGACCCAGTACTTC. Amino acid sequence: CASSFGGLGGLQETQYF.

This clonotype was found a few times. The rearrangement uses TRBV7-3 and TRBJ2-5; the D gene is possibly TRBD2 (5 bases). Germline V gives CDR1 SGHTA, CDR2 FQGTGA. The CDR3 runs to 14 residues. V was cut by 5 bases and J by 0 bases, with 10 bases left in between. CDR3 nucleotides: TGTGCCAGCAGCAGGACCGGGGACCAAGAGACCCAGTACTTC. This sequence encodes CASSRTGDQETQYF.

This clonotype was detected once. The CDR3 spells CSARDLRTSDYEQYF. Written as DNA, the CDR3 is TGCAGTGCTAGAGATCTCCGGACATCCGACTACGAGCAGTACTTC. This chain uses TRBV20-1 with TRBJ2-7; TRBD1 might be the D (5 bases). CDR3 length: 15 amino acids. The V gene lost 0 bases and the J gene lost 3 bases, with 15 bases spanning the gap. The germline CDR1 and CDR2 sequences are DFQATT and SNEGSKA (reference sequence).

This clonotype was counted many times. One junction end disagrees with the germline gene, perhaps due to a read error. The chain employs TRBV7-2 and TRBJ2-1; TRBD2 aligns across 7 bases. CDR1 is SGHTA and CDR2 is FQGNSA in the germline V gene. The CDR3 covers 11 residues. CDR3 nucleotide sequence: TGTGCCAGTCACATTGAGGGAGGGATGTCCTTC. Translating it yields CASHIEGGMSF. Looking up the rest from reference TRBV7-2 and TRBJ2-1 gives the full variable domain: GAGVSQSPSNKVTEKGKDVELRCDPISGHTALYWYRQSLGQGLEFLIYFQGNSAPDKSGLPSDRFSAERTGGSVSTLTIQRTQQEDSAVYLCASHIEGGMSFGPGTRLTVL.

The V and J genes are TRBV12-3 or TRBV12-4 and TRBJ1-1, with 9 positions matching TRBD1. The CDR3 is made up of 13 amino acids. Germline trimming cut 6 bases from V and 4 bases from J; bases unmatched to any gene: 3. The CDR3 DNA reads as TGTGCCAGCAGGGGGACAGGGCTCACTGAAGCTTTCTTT. Its protein product is CASRGTGLTEAFF.

The rearrangement uses TRBV28 and TRBJ2-7; D perhaps matches TRBD2 (5 bases). Trimming removed 5 bases from V and 4 bases from J, with 18 bases in between. The germline CDR1 and CDR2 sequences are MDHEN and SYDVKM. The CDR3 spans 15 residues. CDR3 sequence (DNA): TGTGCCAGCAGTCAGCCGGCGACGGGGATTTACGAGCAGTACTTC. Residues: CASSQPATGIYEQYF.

This clonotype was recorded many times. J is TRBJ2-7 and V is TRBV27; 9 nucleotides match TRBD2. Germline V gene data show CDR1 as MNHEY and CDR2 as SMNVEV (reference sequence). The CDR3 extends over 15 amino acids. With V trimmed by 6 bases and J by 7 bases, 13 bases remained unmatched. In DNA, the CDR3 is TGTGCCAGCAGACCTAGCGGGACCTGGGTAGGGGAGCAGTACTTC. This translates into CASRPSGTWVGEQYF.

In this sample, this clonotype turned up many times. The chain is built from TRBV10-3 and TRBJ2-5, with a possible D match to TRBD2 (6 bases). Between the trimmed V and J ends, which lost 8 bases and 4 bases, there was a span of 11 bases. The CDR3 totals 12 residues. The V gene's germline CDR1 is ENHRY and CDR2 SYGVKD. CDR3 sequence (DNA): TGTGCCATCGGCCTGGGGGGAGAGACCCAGTACTTC. Amino acid sequence: CAIGLGGETQYF.

This chain links TRBV19 with TRBJ2-3, with a possible D match to TRBD2 (5 bases). Trimming cost V 6 bases and J 4 bases, with 17 bases left between them. CDR3 size: 15 residues. In germline, CDR1 is LNHDA, CDR2 SQIVND (reference sequence). CDR3 bases: TGTGCCAGTAGCGGTAATAGCGAATATTCAGATACGCAGTATTTT. Protein: CASSGNSEYSDTQYF. The variable domain in full, completed from reference TRBV19 and TRBJ2-3, reads DGGITQSPKYLFRKEGQNVTLSCEQNLNHDAMYWYRQDPGQGLRLIYYSQIVNDFQKGDIAEGYSVSREKKESFPLTVTSAQKNPTAFYLCASSGNSEYSDTQYFGPGTRLTVL.

The chain is built from TRBV9 and TRBJ1-1; no clear D gene. V gave up 1 base and J gave up 5 bases, with 9 bases separating them. Germline V lookup: CDR1 SGDLS, CDR2 YYNGEE. CDR3 length: 13 amino acids. CDR3 coding DNA: TGTGCCAGCAGCGTATCGTTAGATACTGAAGCTTTCTTT. Protein product: CASSVSLDTEAFF.

This sequence joins TRBV5-5 and TRBJ1-5, with 10 bases that match TRBD1. CDR3 length equals 16 residues. CDR1 is SGHKS, CDR2 YYEKEE, per germline (reference sequence). The V and J ends lost 3 bases and 4 bases, in that order; junction bases with no gene match: 7. In DNA, the CDR3 is TGTGCCAGCAGCTGGCGTTGGACAGGGGGAAATCAGCCCCAGCATTTT. Protein sequence: CASSWRWTGGNQPQHF.

This clonotype appeared a few times. The chain is built from TRBV7-3 and TRBJ1-1; 7 bases match TRBD1. The trim removed 4 bases at V and 5 bases at J, leaving 7 bases unmatched. This CDR3 is 14 amino acids long. Germline V gene lookup returns CDR1 SGHTA and CDR2 FQGTGA. As DNA, the CDR3 is TGTGCCAGCAGCTCCACAGGGGTTATAACTGAAGCTTTCTTT. This codes for CASSSTGVITEAFF.

This sequence joins TRBV12-3 or TRBV12-4 and TRBJ1-1, with TRBD1 matching over 9 bases. J gave up 8 bases and V 6 bases, and 10 bases lay outside the gene matches. This CDR3 has 14 amino acids. The CDR3 DNA reads TGTGCCAGCAGCCAAGGGACAGGGACAATGGAAGCTTTCTTT. This codes for CASSQGTGTMEAFF.

V gene TRBV27 combines with J gene TRBJ1-5; D gene uncertain. Trimming stripped 2 bases from V and 15 bases from J, with 17 bases between. The CDR3 consists of 13 residues. Germline V gives CDR1 MNHEY, CDR2 SMNVEV (reference sequence). The CDR3 spells CASSLDYPSHRHF. The CDR3 DNA follows: TGTGCCAGCAGTTTAGACTATCCTTCTCACAGGCATTTT.

The table lists this clonotype with many counts. The junction departs from the called germline gene at one end, perhaps through a read error. The chain has TRBV5-1 and TRBJ2-7; 7 positions match TRBD1. The CDR3 extends over 13 amino acids. Germline V gene data show CDR1 as SGHRS and CDR2 as YFSETQ. The DNA of the CDR3 is TGTGCCAGCAGCTCCGGGACAGTTTACGAGCAGTACTTC. This sequence encodes CASSSGTVYEQYF.